One and the same sample provided the 8 T cell receptor beta chains below, sequenced in a study of cytomegalovirus exposure and HLA in healthy donors. The study ran its PCR with 60 Vbeta and 13 Jbeta primers. Here immunoSEQ multiplex PCR was the method, and the copy in TCRdb shows in-frame clones only, minus some. The sample lists about 140,000 clones, just under 80% seen once, with approximately 2.1% in the top ten. The specimen was PBMCs. All receptors come from a man under 40 in good health and CMV-seronegative.

The V call is TRBV30, the J call TRBJ1-6; 7 positions match TRBD1. CDR1 and CDR2 from the germline V gene are GTSNPN and SVGIG (reference sequence). The CDR3 has 15 amino acids. Losses at the gene ends were 4 bases for V and 7 bases for J; bases not matched to a gene: 10. Written as DNA, the CDR3 is TGTGCCTGGACCGTCCGGGACAGACAGAATTCACCCCTCCACTTT. Protein sequence: CAWTVRDRQNSPLHF.

The chain links TRBV15 to TRBJ1-3; D is ambiguous. Per germline, CDR1 LNHNV and CDR2 YYDKDF (reference sequence). Trimming took 3 bases from V and 0 from J, leaving 9 bases between them. This CDR3 spans 15 amino acids. The CDR3 region is CATSRSGDSGNTIYF. The CDR3 DNA reads TGTGCCACCAGCAGGTCCGGGGACTCTGGAAACACCATATATTTT.

The chain joins TRBV5-6 to TRBJ2-7; 8 nucleotides align to TRBD2. This CDR3 contains 16 residues. The junction had 15 bases not matched to a gene; V was cut back by 6 bases and J by 4 bases. CDR1 SGHDT and CDR2 YYEEEE come from the germline V gene. The CDR3, as DNA: TGTGCCAGCAACTTCGTGAGGTCGGGAGGGACATACGAGCAGTACTTC. Translation: CASNFVRSGGTYEQYF.

This chain connects TRBV1 to TRBJ2-4; TRBD2 reflects the table's D call only, with no check against the DNA. TRBV1 is flagged as a pseudogene. The CDR3 covers 17 residues. CDR3 region: CTGRSAPDSKGGNIQYF. The CDR3 DNA follows: TGCACCGGCCGTTCGGCGCCAGACTCAAAGGGGGGGAACATTCAGTACTTC.

The V call is TRBV18, the J call TRBJ2-3; 14 nucleotides agree with TRBD2. The CDR3 consists of 19 residues. Trimming took 3 bases from V and 5 from J; bases not matched to a gene: 13. CDR1 KGHSH and CDR2 LQKENI come from the germline V gene. The CDR3 here is CASSPLPGLAGDKEDTQYF. The CDR3 bases are TGTGCCAGCTCACCGCTACCGGGACTAGCGGGAGATAAAGAAGATACGCAGTATTTT.

J is TRBJ2-7 and V is TRBV5-1, with D hard to call. Germline CDR1 and CDR2: SGHRS and YFSETQ. This CDR3 has 14 amino acids. The ends were cut back, 1 base at V and 6 bases at J, with 14 bases in the middle. The CDR3: CASSLMRQEGEQYF. The CDR3 nucleotides are TGCGCCAGCAGCTTGATGCGCCAGGAAGGCGAGCAGTACTTC.

The chain is built from TRBV5-1 and TRBJ2-3; no clear D gene. The CDR3 length is 12 residues. Germline V gene lookup returns CDR1 SGHRS and CDR2 YFSETQ. The germline V and J ends were trimmed by 4 bases and 6 bases, with 9 bases remaining between them. The CDR3 nucleotides are TGCGCCAGCAGCCCAATCAGGGATACGCAGTATTTT. Its protein product is CASSPIRDTQYF.

This sequence joins TRBV6-1 and TRBJ1-3; 11 nucleotides line up with TRBD1. The CDR3 is made up of 15 amino acids. V lost 7 bases to trimming and J lost 2 bases; unmatched junction nucleotides: 4. Looked up from germline, CDR1 is MNHNS and CDR2 is SASEGT. This CDR3 is CASTRGQGAGNTIYF. DNA for the CDR3: TGTGCCAGCACCCGGGGACAGGGGGCTGGAAACACCATATATTTT.